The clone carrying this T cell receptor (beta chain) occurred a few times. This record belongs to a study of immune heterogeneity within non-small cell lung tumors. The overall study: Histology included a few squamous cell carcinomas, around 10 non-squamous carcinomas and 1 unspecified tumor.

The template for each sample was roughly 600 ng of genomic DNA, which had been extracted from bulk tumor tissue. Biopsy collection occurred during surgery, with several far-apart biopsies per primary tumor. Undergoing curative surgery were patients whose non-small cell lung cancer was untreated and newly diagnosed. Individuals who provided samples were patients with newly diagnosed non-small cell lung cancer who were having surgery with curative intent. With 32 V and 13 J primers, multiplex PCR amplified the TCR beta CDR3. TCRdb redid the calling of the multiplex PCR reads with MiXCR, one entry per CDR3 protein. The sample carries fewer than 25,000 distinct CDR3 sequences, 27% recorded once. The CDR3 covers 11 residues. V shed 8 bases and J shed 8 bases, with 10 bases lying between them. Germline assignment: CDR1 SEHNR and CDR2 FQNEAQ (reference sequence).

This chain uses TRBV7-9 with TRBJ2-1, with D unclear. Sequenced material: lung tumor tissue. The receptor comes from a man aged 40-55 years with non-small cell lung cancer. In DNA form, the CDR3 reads TGTGCCAGCCGAGCGAACGATGAGCAGTTCTTC. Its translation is CASRANDEQFF.